This TCR beta chain was captured by sequencing in a study of blood T cells in healthy people across ages. About the research overall: About one barcoded beta molecule per two T cells came from capture by template switching.

The authors ran a second PCR of roughly 7 to 11 cycles using a sample-barcoded 5' primer and a J-beta primer mix. One entry per CDR3 protein, called by TCRdb with MiXCR from the 5' RACE reads. The sample has more than 750,000 distinct CDR3 sequences, 25% to 30% seen once; the top ten hold roughly 10%. Germline CDR1 MRHNA, CDR2 SNTAGT. CDR3 length: 15 amino acids. Regarding this clonotype: This clone may be a read error of a much larger clone one base away.

This sample was also put to use in a study of T cells of mothers and their children.

Sequenced input: blood. The origin of this receptor is a woman in her 40s in good health. The V and J genes are TRBV6-4 and TRBJ1-4; D gene ambiguous. This CDR3 reads CASSDPKATNEKRFF. CDR3 DNA: TGTGCCAGCAGTGACCCAAAAGCAACTAATGAAAAACGGTTTTTT.